Listed below are T cell receptor beta chains from one sample, sequenced in a study of post-analysis software for immune sequencing data. TCRdb independently ran MiXCR on the PCR reads; one entry per CDR3 protein. The table lists about 800,000 distinct CDR3 sequences, just under 30% of them singletons, with approximately 0.55% in the top ten. Sequencing was done on a sample of blood. Receptor source: a girl between 5 and 17 years old with multiple sclerosis. CDR3s include the opening cysteine and the closing phenylalanine or tryptophan. The order of the fields is clone size, V gene, D gene, J gene, CDR3 DNA, CDR3 protein. The D gene is left open where the match is weak. The size entry is marked missing in some rows and otherwise reads once, few, many or a size class.

NA	TRBV29-1	NA	TRBJ1-1	TGCAGCGTTGGGTGGGCCTTTACGAACACTGAAGCTTTCTTT	CSVGWAFTNTEAFF
NA	TRBV9	TRBD1	TRBJ2-1	TGTGCCAGCAGCGGCTCCGGGACAGGGAGTGCCAATGAGCAGTTCTTC	CASSGSGTGSANEQFF
NA	TRBV6-2/TRBV6-3	TRBD1	TRBJ2-5	TGTGCCAGCAGTCGTCCCGGGACAGGGACTCGAAGAGAGACCCAGTACTTC	CASSRPGTGTRRETQYF
NA	TRBV27	NA	TRBJ2-7	TGTGCCAGCAGTGTATCGGGTATGGAGCAGTACTTC	CASSVSGMEQYF
NA	TRBV4-1	NA	TRBJ1-4	TGCGCCAGCAGCCAAGAGGGTCCCCTCTCAACTAATGAAAAACTGTTTTTT	CASSQEGPLSTNEKLFF
NA	TRBV25-1	NA	TRBJ2-5	TGTGCCAGCAGTGAATTGGGGCTAGCTGAGAGACAAGGGACCCAGTACTTC	CASSELGLAERQGTQYF
NA	TRBV5-1	NA	TRBJ2-1	TGCGCCAGCAGCTGGGGAGGGGGACCCTCCTACAATGAGCAGTTCTTC	CASSWGGGPSYNEQFF
few	TRBV7-2	TRBD2	TRBJ2-5	TGTGCCAGCAGCCCGTTAGCGGGAGGGCCTTGGGAGACCCAGTACTTC	CASSPLAGGPWETQYF
NA	TRBV20-1	NA	TRBJ2-7	TGCAGTGCTAGAGGCCTTGGCAGGGATTGGGACGAGCAGTACTTC	CSARGLGRDWDEQYF
few	TRBV20-1	TRBD2	TRBJ2-5	TGCAGTGCTAGAGGGGGGGCTAGCGGGAGTATGGGGGAGACCCAGTACTTC	CSARGGASGSMGETQYF
once	TRBV27	NA	TRBJ2-3	TGTGCCAGCAGTTTGCGTCAGGGTAATCAGCCCCAGTATTTT	CASSLRQGNQPQYF
NA	TRBV6-1	TRBD1	TRBJ1-2	TGTGCCAGCAGAAACCCGGGACAGGGGGGCTACACCTTC	CASRNPGQGGYTF
few	TRBV5-1	NA	TRBJ1-6	TGCGCCAGCAGCCCGCTGGAGGGCGGGAATTCACCCCTCCACTTT	CASSPLEGGNSPLHF
few	TRBV6-2/TRBV6-3	NA	TRBJ2-7	TGTGCCAGCACCTCAAGGGCCTACGAGCAGTACTTC	CASTSRAYEQYF